The 26 T cell receptor beta chains reported below all come from one sample, sequenced in a study of control samples from healthy donors and cancer patients. Profiled with immunoSEQ multiplex PCR; TCRdb holds only in-frame clones, not every one. The data contain 110,000 to 150,000 clones, more than 85% of them singletons. Sequenced material: blood. Source of these receptors: a woman aged 25 to 39 in good health.

The chain carries TRBV29-1 and TRBJ1-4; D call uncertain. Trimming took 4 bases from V and 2 from J, leaving 11 bases between them. The germline V gene has CDR1 SQVTM and CDR2 ANQGSEA. This CDR3 has 14 residues. In DNA form, the CDR3 reads TGCAGCGTTGTCACGGGCCTCACTAATGAAAAACTGTTTTTT. As protein: CSVVTGLTNEKLFF.

V is TRBV3-1 (or the pseudogene TRBV3-2) and J is TRBJ2-3; D unclear. The V gene lost 1 base and the J gene lost 6 bases, with 5 bases spanning the gap. The CDR3 totals 12 residues. CDR1 LGHDT and CDR2 YNNKEL come from the germline V gene (reference sequence). The CDR3 sequence is CASSQVSDTQYF. CDR3 DNA sequence: TGTGCCAGCAGCCAAGTTTCGGATACGCAGTATTTT.

The chain combines TRBV7-3 with TRBJ1-2; TRBD1 matches 8 bases. This CDR3 spans 15 amino acids. Unmatched junction bases numbered 10, after V lost 3 bases and J lost 7 bases. Germline V gives CDR1 SGHTA, CDR2 FQGTGA. As DNA, the CDR3 is TGTGCCAGCAGCTTGTTCGCCCAGGGGGCCGGTGGCTACACCTTC. This codes for CASSLFAQGAGGYTF.

For the CDR3, the DNA is TGCGCCAGCACGGCTAGCGGGAGTAACGAGCAGTACTTC. Amino acids: CASTASGSNEQYF. The V gene is TRBV5-1, the J gene TRBJ2-7, with 10 bases matching TRBD2. The V and J ends lost 6 bases and 5 bases, in that order; junction bases with no gene match: 5. Germline V gene data show CDR1 as SGHRS and CDR2 as YFSETQ. The CDR3 loop spans 13 amino acids.

The rearrangement links TRBV29-1 to TRBJ1-1, with 8 bases lining up with TRBD1. Germline V gene sequence: CDR1 SQVTM, CDR2 ANQGSEA. The CDR3 sequence is 15 residues long. V shed 6 bases, J shed 5 bases, and the junction held 14 bases outside the gene matches. The CDR3 DNA reads TGCAGCGTCCGGTCCGACAGGGGATTGGAGACTGAAGCTTTCTTT. This codes for CSVRSDRGLETEAFF. Together with reference TRBV29-1 and TRBJ1-1, the CDR3 gives the full variable domain: SAVISQKPSRDICQRGTSLTIQCQVDSQVTMMFWYRQQPGQSLTLIATANQGSEATYESGFVIDKFPISRPNLTFSTLTVSNMSPEDSSIYLCSVRSDRGLETEAFFGQGTRLTVV.

As concerns this clone: An end of the junction does not agree with germline; a read error may underlie this. This sequence joins TRBV5-4 and TRBJ2-2; a possible D gene is TRBD1 (5 bases). The CDR3 has 13 residues. Germline assignment: CDR1 SGHNT and CDR2 YYREEE (reference sequence). CDR3 in amino acids: CVSRRANTGELFF. The DNA of the CDR3 is TGTGTCAGCCGCAGGGCGAACACCGGGGAGCTGTTTTTT.

CDR3 bases: TGTGCCAGCAGCCGATCAGACCGGGAGAACTATGGCTACACCTTC. It translates to CASSRSDRENYGYTF. V usage is TRBV4-2 and J usage is TRBJ1-2; D gene ambiguous. CDR3 length: 15 residues. V lost 4 bases, J lost 2 bases, and 14 bases lay in between. Germline CDR1 is LGHNA and CDR2 is YNFKEQ.

This chain connects TRBV7-8 to TRBJ1-2; weak D call: TRBD1 (5 bases). Germline CDR1 reads SGHVS; CDR2 reads FQNEAQ. Trimming shortened V by 5 bases and J by 3 bases, and 16 bases separated the two germline ends. The CDR3 is 15 residues long. CDR3 nucleotide sequence: TGTGCCAGCAGCGTGAGGGGTTCGGAGGACTATGGCTACACCTTC. Translating it yields CASSVRGSEDYGYTF.

The chain is built from TRBV3-1 (or the pseudogene TRBV3-2) and TRBJ1-3, with 8 bases identical to TRBD1. This CDR3 has 14 amino acids. The V segment lost 4 bases and the J segment 4 bases; nucleotides outside the gene matches: 3. Germline lookup yields CDR1 LGHDT and CDR2 YNNKEL (reference sequence). As DNA, the CDR3 is TGTGCCAGCAGCCTGACAGGGGCGGGAAACACCATATATTTT. It is translated as CASSLTGAGNTIYF.

V and J are TRBV15 and TRBJ1-4, with 12 positions matching TRBD1. This CDR3 has 18 amino acids. V dropped 4 bases and J dropped 3; count of bases not matched to a gene: 9. CDR1 and CDR2 (germline): LNHNV, YYDKDF (reference sequence). The CDR3 region is CATSTGTGGLLANEKLFF. The DNA of the CDR3 is TGTGCCACCAGCACCGGGACAGGGGGCCTACTGGCTAATGAAAAACTGTTTTTT.

The chain is built from TRBV6-5 and TRBJ1-5; D is ambiguous. Germline V gives CDR1 MNHEY, CDR2 SVGAGI. CDR3 length: 14 residues. Trimming cost V 4 bases and J 0 bases, with 7 bases left between them. The CDR3 region has the DNA TGTGCCAGCAGTTCCGGCCGTAGCAATCAGCCCCAGCATTTT. It specifies CASSSGRSNQPQHF.

This clone has just one count. CDR3 coding DNA: TGTGCCAGCAGTTTGAGGAATGAGCAGTTCTTC. This encodes CASSLRNEQFF. The chain has TRBV12-3 or TRBV12-4 and TRBJ2-1; no clear D gene. There are 11 residues in the CDR3. With 3 bases removed from V and 7 bases from J, the gap between germline ends came to 4 bases.

V and J are TRBV20-1 and TRBJ1-3; D call uncertain. V lost 5 bases to trimming and J lost 8 bases, with 10 bases between them. Germline CDR1 reads DFQATT; CDR2 reads SNEGSKA (reference sequence). The CDR3 loop spans 11 amino acids. This CDR3 reads CSAGSEDTIYF. The DNA for the CDR3 is TGCAGTGCTGGCAGCGAGGACACCATATATTTT.

This chain connects TRBV6-1 to TRBJ2-2, with D unresolved. This CDR3 region has 13 residues. In germline, CDR1 is MNHNS, CDR2 SASEGT. Between the trimmed V and J ends, which lost 3 bases and 3 bases, there was a span of 5 bases. The CDR3 sequence: CASSDRDTGELFF. The CDR3 coding sequence is TGTGCCAGCAGTGACCGGGACACCGGGGAGCTGTTTTTT.

CDR3 in amino acids: CAGTGGEETQYF. In DNA form, the CDR3 reads TGTGCCGGGACAGGGGGAGAAGAGACCCAGTACTTC. V and J are TRBV6-4 and TRBJ2-5; 11 nucleotides match TRBD1. The CDR3 length is 12 residues. With 11 bases clipped from V and 3 bases from J, the junction kept 2 bases outside the gene matches. Germline V gene sequence: CDR1 MRHNA, CDR2 SNTAGT.

V is TRBV28 and J is TRBJ2-3; TRBD2 aligns across 10 bases. Germline CDR1 reads MDHEN; CDR2 reads SYDVKM. The CDR3 is made up of 12 amino acids. Trimming at V came to 2 bases and at J to 15 bases, leaving 5 bases not matched to a gene. CDR3 nucleotide sequence: TGTGCCAGCAGTTTAGGTAGCGGGAGGTTATATTTT. Translating gives CASSLGSGRLYF.

J is TRBJ2-7 and V is TRBV15, with 7 bases that match TRBD2. The junction had 11 bases not matched to a gene; V was cut back by 0 bases and J by 3 bases. This CDR3 contains 17 residues. Per germline, CDR1 LNHNV and CDR2 YYDKDF (reference sequence). The CDR3 protein is CATSRDRGRGMVYEQYF. CDR3 coding DNA: TGTGCCACCAGCAGAGATCGAGGGAGGGGTATGGTCTACGAGCAGTACTTC.

The CDR3, as DNA: TGTGCCAGCAGTGGTTTTCCGGGACAGGGTTTTGGGGGCTACACCTTC. Amino acid sequence: CASSGFPGQGFGGYTF. V usage is TRBV6-1 and J usage is TRBJ1-2; 9 nucleotides agree with TRBD1. Trimming at V came to 4 bases and at J to 8 bases, leaving 14 bases not matched to a gene. The germline gives CDR1 MNHNS, CDR2 SASEGT. The CDR3 contains 16 residues.

The chain has TRBV27 and TRBJ1-6; maybe TRBD1 (6 bases). V was clipped by 6 bases and J by 7 bases, with 16 bases between them. From germline, CDR1 is MNHEY and CDR2 SMNVEV (reference sequence). This CDR3 region has 15 residues. The CDR3 nucleotides are TGTGCCAGCAGCCGAACAGGGCAAGGCAATTCACCCCTCCACTTT. Protein: CASSRTGQGNSPLHF.

The rearrangement links TRBV9 to TRBJ1-1; D gene unclear. This CDR3 contains 13 residues. V was cut by 1 base and J by 7 bases, with 11 bases left in between. Germline V gene lookup returns CDR1 SGDLS and CDR2 YYNGEE. CDR3 region: CASSVPGMDEAFF. The DNA of the CDR3 is TGTGCCAGCAGCGTACCCGGGATGGATGAAGCTTTCTTT.

The gene calls are TRBV5-5 and TRBJ2-7; D may be TRBD2 (5 bases). The ends were cut back, 4 bases at V and 3 bases at J, with 17 bases in the middle. Per germline, CDR1 SGHKS and CDR2 YYEKEE (reference sequence). The CDR3 is 15 residues long. CDR3 nucleotides: TGTGCCAGCAGCGAAGGAGGTTCGGGGTTCTACGAGCAGTACTTC. Translating it yields CASSEGGSGFYEQYF. Supplemented by reference TRBV5-5 and TRBJ2-7, the full variable domain reads DAGVTQSPTHLIKTRGQQVTLRCSPISGHKSVSWYQQVLGQGPQFIFQYYEKEERGRGNFPDRFSARQFPNYSSELNVNALLLGDSALYLCASSEGGSGFYEQYFGPGTRLTVT.

The CDR3 sequence: CAWSGGQGYGYTF. The CDR3 DNA follows: TGTGCCTGGAGTGGGGGACAGGGGTATGGCTACACCTTC. V gene TRBV30 combines with J gene TRBJ1-2; 10 bases match TRBD1. The CDR3 contains 13 residues. With V trimmed by 1 base and J by 5 bases, 1 base remained unmatched. CDR1 is GTSNPN, CDR2 SVGIG, per germline (reference sequence).

The chain combines TRBV6-5 with TRBJ1-1; D ambiguous. Trimming left V 0 bases short and J 9 bases short, with 11 bases between. CDR3 length equals 13 residues. The V gene's germline CDR1 is MNHEY and CDR2 SVGAGI. The CDR3 reads CASSYSMDSKAFF. In DNA, the CDR3 is TGTGCCAGCAGTTACTCGATGGACTCGAAAGCTTTCTTT.

V usage is TRBV19 and J usage is TRBJ2-7; TRBD1 matches 9 bases. This CDR3 has 13 amino acids. V dropped 3 bases and J dropped 8; count of bases not matched to a gene: 5. CDR1 and CDR2 (germline): LNHDA, SQIVND (reference sequence). In nucleotides, the CDR3 is TGTGCCAGTAGTATTCGGGACAGGGACAAGCAGTACTTC. Protein product: CASSIRDRDKQYF.

The chain employs TRBV13 and TRBJ2-1; 7 bases align to TRBD2. The germline gives CDR1 PRHDT, CDR2 FYEKMQ (reference sequence). V lost 5 bases to trimming and J lost 5 bases; unmatched junction nucleotides: 12. The CDR3 consists of 16 residues. The CDR3 loop is CASSPWGGSSNNEQFF. The CDR3 DNA reads TGTGCCAGCAGCCCGTGGGGCGGGAGCAGCAACAATGAGCAGTTCTTC. Full variable domain (missing parts from reference TRBV13 and TRBJ2-1): AAGVIQSPRHLIKEKRETATLKCYPIPRHDTVYWYQQGPGQDPQFLISFYEKMQSDKGSIPDRFSAQQFSDYHSELNMSSLELGDSALYFCASSPWGGSSNNEQFFGPGTRLTVL.

This chain joins TRBV11-3 and TRBJ1-1, with 7 bases lining up with TRBD1. V dropped 5 bases and J dropped 7; count of bases not matched to a gene: 4. The germline CDR1 and CDR2 sequences are SGHNT and YENEEA. There are 12 residues in the CDR3. CDR3 sequence: CASSLRDSEAFF. Here the CDR3 DNA reads TGTGCCAGCAGCCTAAGGGACAGTGAAGCTTTCTTT.